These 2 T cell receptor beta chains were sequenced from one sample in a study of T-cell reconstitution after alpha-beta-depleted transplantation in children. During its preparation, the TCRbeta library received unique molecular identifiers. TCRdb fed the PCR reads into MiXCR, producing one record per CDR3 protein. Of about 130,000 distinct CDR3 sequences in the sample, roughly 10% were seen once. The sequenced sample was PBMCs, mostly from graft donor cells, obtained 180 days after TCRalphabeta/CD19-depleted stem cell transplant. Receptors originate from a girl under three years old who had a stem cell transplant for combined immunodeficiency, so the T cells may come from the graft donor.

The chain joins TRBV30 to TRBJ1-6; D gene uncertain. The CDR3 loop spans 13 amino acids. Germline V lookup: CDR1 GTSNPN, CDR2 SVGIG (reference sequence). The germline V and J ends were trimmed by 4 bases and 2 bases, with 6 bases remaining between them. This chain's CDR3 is CAWKLTYNSPLHF. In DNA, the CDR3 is TGTGCCTGGAAATTGACCTATAATTCACCCCTCCACTTT.

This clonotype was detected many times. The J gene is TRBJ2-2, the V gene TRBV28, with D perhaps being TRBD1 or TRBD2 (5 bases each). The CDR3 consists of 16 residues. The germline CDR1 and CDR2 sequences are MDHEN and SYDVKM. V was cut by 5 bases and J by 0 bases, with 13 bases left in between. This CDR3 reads CASSPHWGSNTGELFF. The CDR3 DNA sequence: TGTGCCAGCAGTCCCCATTGGGGGTCGAACACCGGGGAGCTGTTTTTT.